This is a list of T cell receptor beta chains from one sample in a study of blood T cell repertoires in COVID-19. Here immunoSEQ multiplex PCR was the method, and the copy in TCRdb shows in-frame clones only, minus some. The sample carries some 70,000 clones, approximately 88% recorded once. Sequencing was carried out using peripheral blood. The receptors come from a woman aged 60-70 years with COVID-19, enrolled during active disease. Both conserved end residues are part of each CDR3. A D gene is named only where the DNA matches it firmly. Some rows have no size entry. The others give once, few or many, or a class for an expanded clone.

j_call v_call clone_size d_call cdr3_aa cdr3_nt
TRBJ2-3 TRBV7-2 . . CASSSPGWSTQYF TGTGCCAGCAGCTCCCCTGGGTGGAGTACGCAGTATTTT
TRBJ1-3 TRBV20-1 . . CSARTGGTIYF TGCAGTGCTAGAACCGGAGGGACCATATATTTT
TRBJ2-1 TRBV7-9 . TRBD1 CASSLGGGAYNEQFF TGTGCCAGCAGCTTAGGAGGGGGCGCCTACAATGAGCAGTTCTTC
TRBJ2-7 TRBV9 . TRBD2 CASSPWTSGREEQYF TGTGCCAGCAGCCCGTGGACTAGCGGGAGAGAAGAGCAGTACTTC
TRBJ2-5 TRBV5-4 . TRBD1 CASSLTGTGPETQYF TGTGCCAGCAGCTTGACTGGGACAGGTCCGGAGACCCAGTACTTC
TRBJ1-4 TRBV7-9 . . CASSPSEHNEKLFF TGTGCCAGCAGCCCCTCCGAACATAATGAAAAACTGTTTTTT
TRBJ1-3 TRBV28 . . CASSSLYSGNTIYF TGTGCCAGCAGTTCCTTATACTCTGGAAACACCATATATTTT
TRBJ2-1 TRBV12-5 . TRBD2 CASGLATTSGGYNEQFF TGTGCTAGTGGTTTGGCGACGACTAGCGGGGGTTACAATGAGCAGTTCTTC
TRBJ1-1 TRBV2 few . CASSVQGLMNTEAFF TGTGCCAGCAGTGTTCAGGGGCTCATGAACACTGAAGCTTTCTTT
TRBJ1-2 TRBV19 . TRBD1 CASSMMGQGALGYTF TGTGCCAGTAGTATGATGGGACAGGGGGCGCTCGGCTACACCTTC
TRBJ2-1 TRBV9 . TRBD2 CASSVTASGGYNEQFF TGTGCCAGCAGCGTAACGGCTAGCGGGGGGTACAATGAGCAGTTCTTC
TRBJ2-5 TRBV28 . . CASRGAGETQYF TGTGCCTCTCGCGGCGCCGGGGAGACCCAGTACTTC
TRBJ2-1 TRBV3-1/TRBV3-2 . TRBD1 CASSQGRGLMNEQFF TGTGCCAGCAGCCAAGGCAGGGGGTTAATGAATGAGCAGTTCTTC
TRBJ1-6 TRBV10-3 . TRBD1 CAIRKRTGDNSPLHF TGTGCCATCAGAAAAAGGACAGGAGATAATTCACCCCTCCACTTT
TRBJ2-3 TRBV29-1 . . CSVSSSASTDTQYF TGCAGCGTCTCTTCTAGCGCGAGCACAGATACGCAGTATTTT